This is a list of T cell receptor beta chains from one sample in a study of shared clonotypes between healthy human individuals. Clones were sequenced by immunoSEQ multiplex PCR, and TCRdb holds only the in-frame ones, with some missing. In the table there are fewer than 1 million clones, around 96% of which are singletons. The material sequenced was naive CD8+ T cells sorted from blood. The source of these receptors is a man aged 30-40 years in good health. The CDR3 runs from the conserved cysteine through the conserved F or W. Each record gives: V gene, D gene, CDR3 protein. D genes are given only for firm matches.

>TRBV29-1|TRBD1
CSVDRGLVDEAFF
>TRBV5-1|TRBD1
CASSLASRDRSARDPQETQYF
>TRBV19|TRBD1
CASSIDQGQGIQPQHF
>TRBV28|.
CASSPLNTEAFF
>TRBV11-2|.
CASSTARDIQNEKLFF
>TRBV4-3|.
CASSQEGVPFYGYTF
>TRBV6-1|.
CASSEVGYNEQFF
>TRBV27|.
CASRYQRTSTDTQYF
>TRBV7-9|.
CASSLTGKDNQPQHF
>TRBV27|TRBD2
CATSTSGSYNEQFF
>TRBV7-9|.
CASSPAGRRNTIYF
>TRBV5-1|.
CASSPVSTVSLSLDEQFF
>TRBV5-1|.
CASSPRRMGALIEQFF
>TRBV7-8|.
CASSSPLSGIIVAGANVLTF
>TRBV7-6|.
CASSFDENTEAFF
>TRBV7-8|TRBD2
CASSLARAGGMETQYF